The present T cell receptor beta chain was sequenced within a study of blood T cell repertoires in COVID-19 (dated by TCRdb to about 2020). Regarding the complete study: Samples from collaborators originated in the United States, Italy and Spain and spanned both the acute and convalescent phases of COVID-19. The material from the prospective study consisted of cDNA or gDNA derived from T cells, B-cell-depleted T cells, or PBMCs. Subjects who had been exposed to COVID-19, were actively infected with it, or had recovered from it provided the deeply sampled blood TCRbeta repertoires that made up the dataset. The repertoires were made available in a free public database intended to serve as a resource for research on the immune response to SARS-CoV-2. The samples were drawn from the first 160 participants of the ongoing ImmuneRACE study and from 1,254 subjects provided by 6 global collaborators. The sample metadata nearly always contained a de-identified subject ID, COVID-19 status, age in years and sex. Where available, HLA class I and class II types were taken from metadata supplied by the sample provider and were not determined by assay-based typing.

Broad study findings and their caveats: Clinical and demographic metadata were provided uncurated, with the amount varying by source and participant.

Reading the germline V gene gives CDR1 SGHNT and CDR2 YENEEA. The CDR3 numbers 14 residues from cysteine through phenylalanine. Kept here is only the CDR3 DNA, which spans 42 bases and is read in frame from base 1. Cut back by 2 bases and 6 bases, the V and J ends lie 14 bases apart. Participants in the prospective study were aged 18 to 89 years, lived in about two dozen United States geographic areas, and enrolled through a virtual design. To assign participants to cohorts, the prospective study relied on clinical history that participants themselves reported in a screening survey and a study questionnaire. In the prospective study, mobile phlebotomists collected whole blood, serum and a nasopharyngeal or oropharyngeal swab from each participant. Over a 2-month period, participants in the prospective study had the option of providing additional blood draws and questionnaires. Blood samples from the prospective study were shipped frozen or at room temperature prior to DNA extraction.

As to this clone: Which antigen it targets is not known. No base qualities exist here, and no much larger clone lies one base off it.

The immunoSEQ Assay, a bias-controlled multiplex PCR, was used to amplify TCRbeta CDR3 regions from genomic DNA. The paper's data handling went like this. The number of nucleated cells in each sample was estimated from the amplification of reference gene primers within the assay. Sequence reads were collapsed and filtered to measure the absolute abundance of every unique TCRbeta CDR3 rearrangement. For each sample, productive Simpson clonality was calculated by taking the square root of Simpson's diversity index across productive rearrangements. Here the immuneACCESS table is served through TCRdb, limited to in-frame sequences with V and J called. Missing clones are a known gap in these copies; in checked studies unresolved V genes cover under half, and the rest lacks a known reason. The V and J calls and clone size are taken from that table; D and trimming were inferred from the DNA. The table for this sample lists about 250,000 clones; about 82% of them were counted only once. The ten largest clonotypes hold approximately 9.6% of the sample.

This receptor was obtained from a woman aged 45-65 years with acute COVID-19. Recombination linked TRBV11-3 to TRBJ2-7; no D gene can be assigned with confidence. Sequenced sample: PBMCs or T cells enriched from blood (not recorded which). The sequence in DNA is TGTGCCAGCAGCTTACGGGTCGGCACCGGCGAGCAGTACTTC. Its amino acids are CASSLRVGTGEQYF.